This T cell receptor (beta chain) originates from a study of T cell responses to AZD1222 COVID-19 vaccine. Clones were read by immunoSEQ multiplex PCR, and TCRdb kept only the in-frame ones, dropping some. The repertoire holds roughly 150,000 clones, approximately 89% seen once, with 5% in the top ten. This CDR3 has 13 residues. Germline V lookup: CDR1 MDHEN, CDR2 SYDVKM. Trimming pared 8 bases from V and 4 bases from J, leaving 14 bases between. The receptor comes from an adult in good health. The specimen comprised peripheral blood, sampled on day 0 of AZD1222 vaccination. J is TRBJ1-1 and V is TRBV28; D remains ambiguous. The CDR3 coding sequence is TGTGCCAGCGCCTTGGGTGCTACCACTGAAGCTTTCTTT. This codes for CASALGATTEAFF.